The T cell receptor (beta chain) described here comes from a study of T cells in Graves' hyperthyroidism and ophthalmopathy. Study findings and constraints: Separation of ophthalmopathy from stable hyperthyroidism was achieved by a 13 V-J model.

This clonotype was seen at least ten times. Its specificity is unknown. Regions amplified from RNA transcripts were the TCR beta CDR3 regions. TCR CDR3 regions were first amplified by RT-PCR with HTBI primers. MiXCR, run by TCRdb on the multiplex PCR reads, gives a single entry per CDR3 protein. The data contain hundreds of thousands of distinct CDR3 sequences, 14% of them seen just once; the ten biggest clones take up roughly an eighth. Diagnoses rested on clinical symptoms, serum thyroxine and TRAb, thyroid ultrasound and orbital computed tomography. Out of over 7.5 ml of fresh peripheral blood came the PBMCs. The material sequenced was blood. The TCR sequence derives from a woman in her fifties or sixties with Graves' ophthalmopathy.

CDR3 in DNA: TGTGCCAGCAGCTTATTCTGGGATGAGCAGTTCTTC. Translation: CASSLFWDEQFF. The chain combines TRBV7-6 with TRBJ2-1; D not resolved. The V end lost 2 bases, the J end lost 8 bases, and 7 bases lay between the germline ends. Per germline, CDR1 SGHVS and CDR2 FNYEAQ. The CDR3 spans 12 residues.